One sample yielded the 16 T cell receptor beta chains listed below, sequenced in a study of blood T cells in healthy people across ages. A sample-barcoded 5' primer and a J-beta primer mix were used in a second PCR of about 7 to 12 cycles. Via MiXCR, TCRdb re-called the 5' RACE reads, giving one row per CDR3 protein. Found here are 650,000 to 950,000 distinct CDR3 sequences, around two fifths of them singletons; the top ten hold about 19%. The sequencing input was blood. The origin of the receptors is a man in his 60s in good health.

The chain links TRBV28 to TRBJ2-7; the match to TRBD2 covers 10 bases. Trimming took 4 bases from V and 5 from J; bases not matched to a gene: 5. CDR1 is MDHEN and CDR2 is SYDVKM in the germline V gene. The CDR3 consists of 14 residues. The CDR3 spells CASSSLAGVHEQYF. The CDR3 DNA sequence: TGTGCCAGCAGTTCCCTAGCGGGAGTCCACGAGCAGTACTTC.

The V call is TRBV29-1, the J call TRBJ2-3; TRBD2 aligns across 11 bases. The CDR3 runs 17 residues. With 7 bases clipped from V and 1 base from J, the junction kept 13 bases outside the gene matches. Germline V gene data show CDR1 as SQVTM and CDR2 as ANQGSEA. The CDR3 bases are TGCAGCGGGGGGGGACTAGCGGATACCGGGGGCACAGATACGCAGTATTTT. It specifies CSGGGLADTGGTDTQYF.

This clonotype showed up many times. The chain couples TRBV20-1 to TRBJ2-5, with D possibly TRBD2 on 5 matching bases. The CDR3 runs 14 residues. The V end lost 2 bases, the J end lost 3 bases, and 13 bases lay between the germline ends. Germline V gene sequence: CDR1 DFQATT, CDR2 SNEGSKA (reference sequence). The CDR3 here is CSARQAWREETQYF. CDR3 DNA sequence: TGCAGTGCTAGACAGGCCTGGCGGGAAGAGACCCAGTACTTC.

This sequence joins TRBV29-1 and TRBJ1-1; D is unclear. The CDR3 spans 13 residues. The V end was cut by 7 bases, the J end by 4 bases, with 16 bases between. Germline lookup yields CDR1 SQVTM and CDR2 ANQGSEA. The CDR3, as DNA: TGCAGCGGCCGACCGGGGTTGAGCACTGAAGCTTTCTTT. It specifies CSGRPGLSTEAFF.

This chain connects TRBV12-3 or TRBV12-4 to TRBJ2-4, with unresolved D. CDR3 length equals 13 residues. The V and J ends lost 8 bases and 7 bases respectively, with 15 bases between them. The CDR3 loop is CASEKGRYNIQYF. DNA of the CDR3: TGTGCCAGCGAAAAGGGCCGATACAACATTCAGTACTTC.

This chain joins TRBV27 and TRBJ2-1, with D perhaps TRBD1 (5 bases). The CDR3 totals 15 residues. Trimming left V 6 bases short and J 0 bases short, with 12 bases between. The germline V gene has CDR1 MNHEY and CDR2 SMNVEV (reference sequence). As DNA, the CDR3 is TGTGCCAGCAGCCGACAGCATTCCTCCTACAATGAGCAGTTCTTC. Translating it yields CASSRQHSSYNEQFF.

The sample holds a few counts of this clonotype. This chain links TRBV28 with TRBJ2-7; 7 bases are shared with TRBD1. The CDR3 is 14 amino acids. V trimming: 3 bases; J trimming: 2 bases; junction bases outside the gene matches: 4. Per germline, CDR1 MDHEN and CDR2 SYDVKM. CDR3 residues: CASSFVGQTYEQYF. DNA for the CDR3: TGTGCCAGCAGTTTTGTGGGACAGACCTACGAGCAGTACTTC.

This clonotype was detected a few times. The chain uses TRBV7-2 and TRBJ2-5; D perhaps matches TRBD2 (6 bases). Trimming removed 5 bases from V and 5 bases from J, with 18 bases in between. Germline V gene data show CDR1 as SGHTA and CDR2 as FQGNSA. The CDR3 is 15 residues long. As DNA, the CDR3 is TGTGCCAGCAGCCCGTATTCTGCGGGGTTGGAGACCCAGTACTTC. Protein sequence: CASSPYSAGLETQYF.

The gene calls are TRBV11-3 and TRBJ2-1; D may be TRBD1 or TRBD2 (5 bases each). V lost 5 bases and J 5 bases, leaving 16 bases between the germline ends. The CDR3 covers 15 residues. The germline CDR1 and CDR2 sequences are SGHNT and YENEEA. The chain's CDR3 is CASSPGSGNNNEQFF. CDR3 sequence (DNA): TGTGCCAGCAGCCCAGGGAGCGGCAACAACAATGAGCAGTTCTTC.

This chain links TRBV10-3 with TRBJ2-7; D is possibly TRBD1 (6 bases). Germline CDR1 reads ENHRY; CDR2 reads SYGVKD. V lost 8 bases, J lost 0 bases, and 14 bases lay in between. The CDR3 totals 14 residues. As DNA, the CDR3 is TGTGCCATCTTGACAGGCAGGAGCTCCTACGAGCAGTACTTC. It specifies CAILTGRSSYEQYF.

This clonotype appeared a few times. This chain uses TRBV7-8 with TRBJ1-2, with 12 bases lining up with TRBD1. Germline assignment: CDR1 SGHVS and CDR2 FQNEAQ. The junction had 5 bases not matched to a gene; V was cut back by 5 bases and J by 4 bases. CDR3 length: 15 residues. The CDR3 region has the DNA TGTGCCAGCAGCGCCCCGGGACAGGGGGCCTATGGCTACACCTTC. Translated, it gives CASSAPGQGAYGYTF.

The CDR3, as DNA: TGTGCCAGCAGCTTAGCGACAGGGGTCTACGAGCAGTACTTC. Translated, it gives CASSLATGVYEQYF. The chain is built from TRBV7-2 and TRBJ2-7, with 8 bases lining up with TRBD1. Germline V gene sequence: CDR1 SGHTA, CDR2 FQGNSA. J was trimmed by 3 bases and V by 0 bases; bases with no gene match: 1. The CDR3 is 14 residues long.

This clonotype was picked up a small number of times. This rearrangement joins TRBV10-2 to TRBJ1-5; D remains unclear. V was trimmed by 5 bases and J by 1 base, leaving 6 bases between them. CDR3 size: 13 residues. Germline loops: CDR1 WSHSY, CDR2 SAAADI. CDR3 sequence (DNA): TGCGCCAGCAGTACAACCAGCAATCAGCCCCAGCATTTT. Its protein is CASSTTSNQPQHF.

In this sample, this clonotype turned up a few times. The CDR3 loop is CASSLNRWDSNQPQHF. CDR3 nucleotide sequence: TGTGCCAGCAGTTTGAACAGGTGGGATAGCAATCAGCCCCAGCATTTT. The genes are TRBV12-3 or TRBV12-4 and TRBJ1-5; D may be TRBD1 (5 bases). CDR3 size: 16 residues. Trimming took 3 bases from V and 0 from J, leaving 12 bases between them.

The V gene is TRBV10-2, the J gene TRBJ1-6; TRBD1 agrees at 9 bases. Trimming cost V 4 bases and J 7 bases; bases outside gene matches: 2. Germline lookup yields CDR1 WSHSY and CDR2 SAAADI. The CDR3 runs 14 residues. The CDR3 spells CASSGDRVNSPLHF. In DNA, the CDR3 is TGCGCCAGCAGTGGGGACAGGGTCAATTCACCCCTCCACTTT.

The rearrangement joins TRBV7-2 to TRBJ2-7; D remains unclear. This CDR3 region has 13 residues. In germline, CDR1 is SGHTA, CDR2 FQGNSA. Trimming removed 4 bases at V and 6 bases at J, with 13 bases between. The CDR3 bases are TGTGCCAGCAGCTCCCAAGGCTACTCCGAGCAGTACTTC. Translated: CASSSQGYSEQYF.